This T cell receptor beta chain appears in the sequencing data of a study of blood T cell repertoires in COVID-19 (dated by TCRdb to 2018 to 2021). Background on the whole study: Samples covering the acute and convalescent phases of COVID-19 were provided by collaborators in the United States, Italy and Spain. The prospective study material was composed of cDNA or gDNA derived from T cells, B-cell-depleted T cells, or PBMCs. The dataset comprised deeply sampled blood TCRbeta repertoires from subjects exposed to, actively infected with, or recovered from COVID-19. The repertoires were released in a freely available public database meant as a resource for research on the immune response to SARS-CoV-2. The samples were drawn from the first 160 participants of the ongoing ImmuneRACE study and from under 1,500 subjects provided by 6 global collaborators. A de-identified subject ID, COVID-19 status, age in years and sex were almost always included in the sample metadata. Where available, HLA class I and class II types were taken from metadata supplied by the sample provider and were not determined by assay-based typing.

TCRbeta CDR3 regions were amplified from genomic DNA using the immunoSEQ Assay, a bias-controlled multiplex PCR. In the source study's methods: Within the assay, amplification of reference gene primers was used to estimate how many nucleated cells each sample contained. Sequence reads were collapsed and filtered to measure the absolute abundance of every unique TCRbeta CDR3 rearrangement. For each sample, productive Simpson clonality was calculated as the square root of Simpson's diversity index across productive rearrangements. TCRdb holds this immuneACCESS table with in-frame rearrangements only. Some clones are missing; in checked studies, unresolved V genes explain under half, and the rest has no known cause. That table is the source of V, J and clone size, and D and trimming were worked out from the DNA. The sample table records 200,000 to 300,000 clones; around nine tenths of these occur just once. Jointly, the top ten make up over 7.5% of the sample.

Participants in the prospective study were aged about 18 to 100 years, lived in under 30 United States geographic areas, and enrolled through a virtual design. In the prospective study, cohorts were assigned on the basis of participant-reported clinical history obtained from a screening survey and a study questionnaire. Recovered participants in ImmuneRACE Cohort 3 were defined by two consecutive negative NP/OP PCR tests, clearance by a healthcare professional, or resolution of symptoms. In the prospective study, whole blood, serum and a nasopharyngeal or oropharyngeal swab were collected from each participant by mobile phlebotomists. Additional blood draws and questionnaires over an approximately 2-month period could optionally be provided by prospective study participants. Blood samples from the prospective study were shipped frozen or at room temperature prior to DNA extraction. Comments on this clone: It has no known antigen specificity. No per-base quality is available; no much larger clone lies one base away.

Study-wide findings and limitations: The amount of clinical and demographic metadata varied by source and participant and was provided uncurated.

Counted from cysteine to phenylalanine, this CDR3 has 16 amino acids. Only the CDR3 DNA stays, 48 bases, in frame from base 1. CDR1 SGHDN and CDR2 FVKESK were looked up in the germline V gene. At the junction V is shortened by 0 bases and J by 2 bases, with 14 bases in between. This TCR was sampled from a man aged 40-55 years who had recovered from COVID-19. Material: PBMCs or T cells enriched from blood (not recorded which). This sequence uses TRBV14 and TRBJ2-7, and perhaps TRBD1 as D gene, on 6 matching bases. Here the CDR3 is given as CASSQETGPLTYEQYF. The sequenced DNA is TGTGCCAGCAGCCAAGAAACAGGGCCCCTAACCTACGAGCAGTACTTC.